This entry lists 28 T cell receptor beta chains sequenced from one sample in a study of HIV-infected patients and healthy controls. Reverse transcription used around 480 ng RNA and constant-region primers for alpha and beta. Alpha and beta chain libraries were made separately by chain-specific third strand synthesis with multiplexing indices. TCRdb ran MiXCR on the 5' RACE reads and lists one entry per CDR3 protein. This table has fewer than 6,500 distinct CDR3 sequences, about a tenth appearing once. All unsorted peripheral T cells were captured because whole blood was used without fractionation. The starting material was blood, obtained before antiretroviral therapy. All receptors derive from an adult with HIV infection.

In its sample, this clonotype ranks as medium-sized (0.01 to 0.1%). V is TRBV13 and J is TRBJ1-2; TRBD1 is a possible D gene (5 bases). The germline V gene encodes CDR1 PRHDT and CDR2 FYEKMQ (reference sequence). V was pared by 5 bases and J by 0 bases, with 13 bases between. CDR3 length: 15 amino acids. Here the CDR3 reads CASSPRGATNYGYTF. CDR3 sequence (DNA): TGTGCCAGCAGCCCCCGAGGGGCCACTAACTATGGCTACACCTTC.

The table lists this clonotype with many counts. CDR3 nucleotide sequence: TGCGCCAGCAGTGATACAGGGGGAGGGATGAACACTGAAGCTTTCTTT. This codes for CASSDTGGGMNTEAFF. The chain carries TRBV10-2 and TRBJ1-1; 8 bases agree with TRBD1. The V segment lost 3 bases and the J segment 0 bases; nucleotides outside the gene matches: 6. The CDR3 spans 16 residues. Per the germline V gene, CDR1 is WSHSY and CDR2 is SAAADI.

The table lists this clonotype with many counts. J is TRBJ1-5 and V is TRBV19; the D gene is possibly TRBD1 (5 bases). V gave up 8 bases and J gave up 5 bases, with 13 bases separating them. This CDR3 comprises 13 residues. Germline CDR1 reads LNHDA; CDR2 reads SQIVND (reference sequence). The CDR3 here is CASSGGGDQPQHF. The CDR3 bases are TGTGCCAGTTCTGGGGGGGGAGATCAGCCCCAGCATTTT.

This clonotype is labeled medium-sized. The V gene is TRBV24-1, the J gene TRBJ2-1; maybe TRBD2 (6 bases). The germline gives CDR1 KGHDR, CDR2 SFDVKD. Trimming left V 0 bases short and J 8 bases short, with 16 bases between. The CDR3 is 16 residues long. CDR3 amino acids: CATSDLGRDNKDEQFF. CDR3 sequence (DNA): TGTGCCACCAGTGATTTGGGGCGGGATAACAAAGATGAGCAGTTCTTC.

This clonotype was detected ten times or more. The chain links TRBV5-1 to TRBJ2-3; TRBD2 aligns across 14 bases. Germline loops: CDR1 SGHRS, CDR2 YFSETQ. The CDR3 spans 18 residues. V lost 4 bases and J lost 3; bases outside the gene matches: 10. CDR3 in DNA: TGCGCCAGCAGCCTAGGACTAGCGGGAGGAGAGCGGACAGATACGCAGTATTTT. Encoded protein: CASSLGLAGGERTDTQYF.

This clonotype has a count of ten or more. CDR3 protein: CASKAGTGGYEAFF. CDR3 coding DNA: TGTGCCAGCAAAGCTGGGACAGGGGGCTATGAAGCTTTCTTT. V is TRBV27 and J is TRBJ1-1, with TRBD1 matching 12 bases. Germline V lookup: CDR1 MNHEY, CDR2 SMNVEV (reference sequence). CDR3 size: 14 residues. V trimming: 7 bases; J trimming: 7 bases; junction bases outside the gene matches: 7.

V is TRBV19 and J is TRBJ2-1; D unclear. The germline V gene has CDR1 LNHDA and CDR2 SQIVND (reference sequence). Trimming removed 1 base at V and 0 bases at J, with 7 bases between. The CDR3 is 15 residues long. The CDR3 sequence is CASSIGLNSYNEQFF. The CDR3 DNA follows: TGTGCCAGTAGTATAGGATTGAACTCCTACAATGAGCAGTTCTTC. The complete variable domain, with remaining parts taken from reference TRBV19 and TRBJ2-1, reads DGGITQSPKYLFRKEGQNVTLSCEQNLNHDAMYWYRQDPGQGLRLIYYSQIVNDFQKGDIAEGYSVSREKKESFPLTVTSAQKNPTAFYLCASSIGLNSYNEQFFGPGTRLTVL.

This clonotype was picked up many times. This chain connects TRBV19 to TRBJ1-4; weak D call: TRBD1 (6 bases). The CDR3 totals 15 residues. Per germline, CDR1 LNHDA and CDR2 SQIVND (reference sequence). Trimming cost V 3 bases and J 0 bases, with 8 bases left between them. CDR3 nucleotides: TGTGCCAGTAGTATTAAGGGGGCAACTAATGAAAAACTGTTTTTT. As protein: CASSIKGATNEKLFF.

The chain uses TRBV6-6 and TRBJ1-5, with no clear D. In germline, CDR1 is MNHNY, CDR2 SVGAGI (reference sequence). Trimming shortened V by 7 bases and J by 0 bases, and 13 bases separated the two germline ends. This CDR3 has 15 amino acids. The CDR3 here is CASIDSADSNQPQHF. CDR3 nucleotides: TGTGCCAGCATAGACTCGGCAGATAGCAATCAGCCCCAGCATTTT.

This clonotype is medium-sized within its sample. The chain couples TRBV29-1 to TRBJ1-2, with D possibly being TRBD1 (5 bases). Germline assignment: CDR1 SQVTM and CDR2 ANQGSEA. The CDR3 runs 12 residues. Trimming left V 7 bases short and J 3 bases short, with 12 bases between. CDR3 bases: TGCAGCGCGGGTGGGGGAGACTATGGCTACACCTTC. Residues: CSAGGGDYGYTF.

The table lists this clonotype with many counts. The V gene is TRBV7-2, the J gene TRBJ2-2, with 15 bases that match TRBD2. CDR3 size: 19 residues. CDR1 and CDR2 from the germline V gene are SGHTA and FQGNSA. The V gene end was trimmed by 3 bases and the J gene end by 0 bases; junction bases not matched to a gene: 5. The CDR3 DNA reads as TGTGCCAGCAGCTTTACTGGACTAGCGGGAGGGGCGAACACCGGGGAGCTGTTTTTT. Encoded protein: CASSFTGLAGGANTGELFF.

This clonotype appeared a few times. The chain recombines TRBV7-9 with TRBJ2-5, with D possibly TRBD1 on 5 matching bases. CDR1 and CDR2 (germline): SEHNR, FQNEAQ (reference sequence). The CDR3 is 15 amino acids. V gave up 7 bases and J gave up 1 base, with 16 bases separating them. CDR3 DNA: TGTGCCAGCACTCAAGGGGTTACGCGCCAAGAGACCCAGTACTTC. Translating it yields CASTQGVTRQETQYF. The full variable domain, rest sourced from reference TRBV7-9 and TRBJ2-5, is DTGVSQNPRHKITKRGQNVTFRCDPISEHNRLYWYRQTLGQGPEFLTYFQNEAQLEKSRLLSDRFSAERPKGSFSTLEIQRTEQGDSAMYLCASTQGVTRQETQYFGPGTRLLVL.

The CDR3 is CASSYRASGANVLTF. CDR3 DNA sequence: TGTGCCAGCAGTTACAGGGCTAGTGGGGCCAACGTCCTGACTTTC. The chain recombines TRBV27 with TRBJ2-6; D might be TRBD1 (6 bases). This CDR3 contains 15 residues. Germline lookup yields CDR1 MNHEY and CDR2 SMNVEV (reference sequence). The germline V and J ends were trimmed by 4 bases and 3 bases, with 10 bases remaining between them.

This chain uses TRBV7-9 with TRBJ1-1, with D possibly matching TRBD1 (5 bases). From germline, CDR1 is SEHNR and CDR2 FQNEAQ (reference sequence). This CDR3 comprises 12 residues. The V end lost 5 bases, the J end lost 8 bases, and 12 bases lay between the germline ends. The CDR3 is CASSPGGGEAFF. Written as DNA, the CDR3 is TGTGCCAGCAGCCCGGGGGGGGGGGAAGCTTTCTTT.

The rearrangement links TRBV7-2 to TRBJ2-1; TRBD2 matches 7 bases. CDR1 and CDR2 from the germline V gene are SGHTA and FQGNSA. There are 17 residues in the CDR3. V trimming: 0 bases; J trimming: 7 bases; junction bases outside the gene matches: 12. The CDR3 sequence is CASSLAGRAGANNEQFF. The DNA for the CDR3 is TGTGCCAGCAGCTTAGCGGGTAGGGCGGGAGCGAATAATGAGCAGTTCTTC.

This clonotype was observed many times. The rearrangement links TRBV6-5 to TRBJ1-1; D is unclear. Germline-derived CDR1 and CDR2 are MNHEY and SVGAGI. The CDR3 consists of 12 residues. V shed 5 bases and J shed 1 base, with 5 bases lying between them. The CDR3 coding sequence is TGTGCCAGCAGTCCTACGAACACTGAAGCTTTCTTT. It is translated as CASSPTNTEAFF.

Details on this clonotype: At one end, the junction sequence differs from germline, possibly due to a read error. The J gene is TRBJ2-1, the V gene TRBV5-1, with TRBD2 identical over 7 bases. The germline V gene encodes CDR1 SGHRS and CDR2 YFSETQ. The CDR3 is 14 residues long. The CDR3 bases are TGCGCCAGCAGTTTAACTAGCGTACCCAATGTGCAGTTCTTC. Protein sequence: CASSLTSVPNVQFF.

This clonotype came up many times. CDR3 amino acids: CASSLVWPPGSTDTQYF. The CDR3 DNA is TGTGCCAGCAGCTTAGTGTGGCCGCCGGGATCCACAGATACGCAGTATTTT. The chain joins TRBV11-3 to TRBJ2-3; tentative D call: TRBD2 (5 bases). Trimming removed 1 base at V and 2 bases at J, with 16 bases between. The CDR3 has 17 residues. The germline V gene encodes CDR1 SGHNT and CDR2 YENEEA.

This clonotype is medium-sized. The chain carries TRBV7-9 and TRBJ1-1; possible D gene TRBD1, 6 bases. With 1 base removed from V and 0 bases from J, the gap between germline ends came to 6 bases. CDR1 SEHNR and CDR2 FQNEAQ come from the germline V gene (reference sequence). The length of the CDR3 is 14 residues. CDR3 sequence: CASSLGGLNTEAFF. The CDR3 nucleotides are TGTGCCAGCAGCTTAGGGGGGCTGAACACTGAAGCTTTCTTT.

This clonotype was found many times. The chain joins TRBV27 to TRBJ1-2; unclear D gene. This CDR3 region has 16 residues. V shed 5 bases and J shed 1 base, with 17 bases lying between them. CDR1 is MNHEY and CDR2 is SMNVEV in the germline V gene (reference sequence). The CDR3 protein is CASSPSRGEINYGYTF. CDR3 sequence (DNA): TGTGCCAGCAGTCCCAGCCGTGGAGAGATTAACTATGGCTACACCTTC.

This clonotype is judged medium-sized (0.01 to 0.1%). The V and J genes are TRBV5-1 and TRBJ1-5; 8 nucleotides match TRBD1. J gave up 3 bases and V 1 base, and 6 bases lay outside the gene matches. The CDR3 runs 16 residues. The V gene's germline CDR1 is SGHRS and CDR2 YFSETQ. The CDR3 bases are TGCGCCAGCAGCTTGACAGGGGGAGTCGACAATCAGCCCCAGCATTTT. Its translation: CASSLTGGVDNQPQHF.

The CDR3 region is CSAILGVSDTQYF. CDR3 bases: TGCAGTGCTATCCTCGGCGTATCAGATACGCAGTATTTT. This sequence joins TRBV20-1 and TRBJ2-3; D uncertain. Per germline, CDR1 DFQATT and CDR2 SNEGSKA (reference sequence). The CDR3 spans 13 residues. Trimming took 4 bases from V and 4 from J, leaving 12 bases between them.

This sequence joins TRBV27 and TRBJ2-1; 7 nucleotides align to TRBD2. Germline V gives CDR1 MNHEY, CDR2 SMNVEV (reference sequence). Trimming removed 6 bases from V and 0 bases from J; junction bases left unmatched: 5. The CDR3 sequence is 15 residues long. CDR3 DNA: TGTGCCAGCAGCTCCCTAGCGGACTCCTACAATGAGCAGTTCTTC. Translating gives CASSSLADSYNEQFF.

By proportion, this clonotype is medium-sized. The rearrangement links TRBV28 to TRBJ1-1, with 7 bases lining up with TRBD1. Losses at the gene ends were 1 base for V and 6 bases for J; bases not matched to a gene: 8. Germline loops: CDR1 MDHEN, CDR2 SYDVKM. The CDR3 consists of 15 residues. Written as DNA, the CDR3 is TGTGCCAGCAGTTTATACAGACAGGGCTCCTCTGAAGCTTTCTTT. It specifies CASSLYRQGSSEAFF.

In this sample, this clonotype turned up once. J is TRBJ2-1 and V is TRBV6-5; D ambiguous. The V gene lost 0 bases and the J gene lost 7 bases, with 13 bases spanning the gap. The CDR3 totals 15 residues. The germline gives CDR1 MNHEY, CDR2 SVGAGI. The CDR3 spells CASSYSIGSWNEQFF. In DNA, the CDR3 is TGTGCCAGCAGTTACTCGATCGGTAGTTGGAATGAGCAGTTCTTC.

J is TRBJ1-1 and V is TRBV6-5; D is uncertain. This CDR3 has 16 amino acids. V lost 5 bases and J 0 bases, leaving 16 bases between the germline ends. Germline V CDR1 and CDR2: MNHEY, SVGAGI. CDR3 nucleotides: TGTGCCAGCAGTACTACACACTCCTACATGAACACTGAAGCTTTCTTT. It codes for CASSTTHSYMNTEAFF.

This clonotype is medium-sized by share. The genes are TRBV14 and TRBJ2-7; D uncertain. The germline V gene has CDR1 SGHDN and CDR2 FVKESK. The germline V and J ends were trimmed by 1 base and 4 bases, with 5 bases remaining between them. There are 12 residues in the CDR3. CDR3 region: CASSQVTYEQYF. The CDR3 region has the DNA TGTGCCAGCAGCCAAGTCACGTACGAGCAGTACTTC. Using reference TRBV14 and TRBJ2-7 for the parts outside the CDR3, the full variable domain is EAGVTQFPSHSVIEKGQTVTLRCDPISGHDNLYWYRRVMGKEIKFLLHFVKESKQDESGMPNNRFLAERTGGTYSTLKVQPAELEDSGVYFCASSQVTYEQYFGPGTRLTVT.

This chain connects TRBV20-1 to TRBJ2-3, with 7 positions matching TRBD1. CDR3 size: 16 residues. In germline, CDR1 is DFQATT, CDR2 SNEGSKA (reference sequence). V shed 6 bases and J 7 bases; nucleotides not matched to a gene: 19. Here the CDR3 DNA reads TGCAGTGCGAGGACCGGTTCACCCCAACAGGGGAATACGCAGTATTTT. Protein product: CSARTGSPQQGNTQYF.